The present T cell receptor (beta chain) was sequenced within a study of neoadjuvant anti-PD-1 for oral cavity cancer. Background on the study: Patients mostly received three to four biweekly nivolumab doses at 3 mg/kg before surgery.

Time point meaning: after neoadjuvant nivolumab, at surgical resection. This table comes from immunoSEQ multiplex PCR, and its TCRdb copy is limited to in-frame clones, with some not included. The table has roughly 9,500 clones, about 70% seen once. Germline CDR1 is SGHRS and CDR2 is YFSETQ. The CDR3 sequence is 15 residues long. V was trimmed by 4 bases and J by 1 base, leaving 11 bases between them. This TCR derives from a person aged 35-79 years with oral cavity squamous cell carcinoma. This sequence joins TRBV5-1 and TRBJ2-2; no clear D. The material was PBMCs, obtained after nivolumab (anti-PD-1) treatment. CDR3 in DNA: TGCGCCAGCAGCAGCAAGCCCAGGAACACCGGGGAGCTGTTTTTT. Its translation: CASSSKPRNTGELFF.